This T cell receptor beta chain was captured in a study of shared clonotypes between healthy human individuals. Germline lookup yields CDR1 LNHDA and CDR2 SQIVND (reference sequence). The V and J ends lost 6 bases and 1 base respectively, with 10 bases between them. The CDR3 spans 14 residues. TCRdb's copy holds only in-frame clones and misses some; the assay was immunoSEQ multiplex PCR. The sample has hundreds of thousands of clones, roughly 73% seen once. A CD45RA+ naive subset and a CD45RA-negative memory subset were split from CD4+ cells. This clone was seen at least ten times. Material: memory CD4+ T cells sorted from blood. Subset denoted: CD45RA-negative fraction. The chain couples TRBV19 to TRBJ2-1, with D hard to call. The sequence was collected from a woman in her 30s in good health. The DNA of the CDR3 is TGTGCCAGTAGCTTGGGTATGTCCTACAATGAGCAGTTCTTC. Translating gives CASSLGMSYNEQFF.